A selection of T cell receptor beta chains follows, all from one sample in a study of blood T cell repertoires in COVID-19. Repertoires were generated with immunoSEQ multiplex PCR, while TCRdb's copy carries only in-frame clones and drops some. The data contain about 320,000 clones, more than 70% of them singletons. The sequenced sample consisted of peripheral blood. The receptors shown here come from a woman aged 45-65 years with acute or convalescent COVID-19. The CDR3 runs from the conserved cysteine through the conserved F or W. Each record gives: clone size, V gene, D gene, J gene, CDR3 protein, CDR3 DNA. A D gene is named only where the DNA matches it firmly. Some rows have no size entry. The others give once, few or many, or a class for an expanded clone.

clone_size: -
v_call: TRBV18
d_call: TRBD1
j_call: TRBJ2-7
cdr3_aa: CASSPTGQREQYF
cdr3_nt: TGTGCCAGCTCACCGACGGGACAGCGCGAGCAGTACTTC

clone_size: -
v_call: TRBV9
d_call: -
j_call: TRBJ1-1
cdr3_aa: CASSVGAGVMNTEAFF
cdr3_nt: TGTGCCAGCAGCGTAGGGGCAGGGGTGATGAACACTGAAGCTTTCTTT

clone_size: -
v_call: TRBV11-1
d_call: -
j_call: TRBJ2-5
cdr3_aa: CASSLGRSQETQYF
cdr3_nt: TGTGCCAGCAGCTTAGGGCGGTCCCAAGAGACCCAGTACTTC

clone_size: -
v_call: TRBV7-8
d_call: TRBD1
j_call: TRBJ2-5
cdr3_aa: CASSSGQGETQYF
cdr3_nt: TGTGCCAGCAGCTCGGGACAGGGAGAGACCCAGTACTTC

clone_size: few
v_call: TRBV3-1/TRBV3-2
d_call: -
j_call: TRBJ1-1
cdr3_aa: CASSQRTIYPKAFF
cdr3_nt: TGTGCCAGCAGCCAACGCACTATCTACCCGAAAGCTTTCTTT

clone_size: -
v_call: TRBV2
d_call: TRBD1
j_call: TRBJ1-5
cdr3_aa: CASSWDSPNQPQHF
cdr3_nt: TGTGCCAGCAGTTGGGACAGTCCCAATCAGCCCCAGCATTTT

clone_size: -
v_call: TRBV7-8
d_call: TRBD1
j_call: TRBJ1-5
cdr3_aa: CASSSGQASNQPQHF
cdr3_nt: TGTGCCAGCAGCTCCGGACAGGCTAGCAATCAGCCCCAGCATTTT

clone_size: -
v_call: TRBV11-2
d_call: -
j_call: TRBJ2-7
cdr3_aa: CASSLDMAWEQYF
cdr3_nt: TGTGCCAGCAGCTTAGATATGGCCTGGGAGCAGTACTTC

clone_size: -
v_call: TRBV30
d_call: -
j_call: TRBJ2-3
cdr3_aa: CAWTPAGRPTDTQYF
cdr3_nt: TGTGCCTGGACCCCCGCGGGACGGCCCACAGATACGCAGTATTTT

clone_size: -
v_call: TRBV5-4
d_call: TRBD2
j_call: TRBJ2-1
cdr3_aa: CASRFGLAGESEQFF
cdr3_nt: TGTGCCAGCAGATTCGGACTAGCGGGAGAGAGTGAGCAGTTCTTC

clone_size: once
v_call: TRBV5-4
d_call: TRBD2
j_call: TRBJ2-2
cdr3_aa: CASRGTSEATGELFF
cdr3_nt: TGTGCCAGCAGGGGGACTAGCGAGGCCACCGGGGAGCTGTTTTTT

clone_size: -
v_call: TRBV6-1
d_call: -
j_call: TRBJ2-7
cdr3_aa: CASSEAGRGGHEQYF
cdr3_nt: TGTGCCAGCAGTGAAGCCGGCAGGGGAGGGCACGAGCAGTACTTC

clone_size: -
v_call: TRBV4-3
d_call: -
j_call: TRBJ1-3
cdr3_aa: CASSQDLLVGNTIYF
cdr3_nt: TGCGCCAGCAGCCAAGATCTTTTAGTAGGAAACACCATATATTTT

clone_size: -
v_call: TRBV30
d_call: -
j_call: TRBJ1-4
cdr3_aa: CAWSGGVEKLFF
cdr3_nt: TGTGCCTGGAGTGGGGGGGTTGAAAAACTGTTTTTT

clone_size: few
v_call: TRBV7-2
d_call: -
j_call: TRBJ2-7
cdr3_aa: CASSFWGGHEQYF
cdr3_nt: TGTGCCAGCAGCTTTTGGGGGGGGCACGAGCAGTACTTC

clone_size: -
v_call: TRBV6-5
d_call: -
j_call: TRBJ1-2
cdr3_aa: CASSYSLSDYGYTF
cdr3_nt: TGTGCCAGCAGTTACTCCTTATCCGACTATGGCTACACCTTC

clone_size: -
v_call: TRBV10-3
d_call: TRBD1
j_call: TRBJ2-2
cdr3_aa: CAISGPPKPGQSSTGELFF
cdr3_nt: TGTGCCATCAGTGGTCCTCCTAAACCGGGACAGAGTTCCACCGGGGAGCTGTTTTTT

clone_size: -
v_call: TRBV5-1
d_call: -
j_call: TRBJ2-6
cdr3_aa: CASRDSSGANVLTF
cdr3_nt: TGCGCCAGCCGCGACAGCTCTGGGGCCAACGTCCTGACTTTC

clone_size: -
v_call: TRBV29-1
d_call: TRBD1
j_call: TRBJ2-1
cdr3_aa: CSAGQALYNEQFF
cdr3_nt: TGCAGCGCGGGACAGGCCCTCTACAATGAGCAGTTCTTC

clone_size: -
v_call: TRBV7-7
d_call: TRBD2
j_call: TRBJ2-7
cdr3_aa: CASRGPGLAGYEQYF
cdr3_nt: TGTGCCAGCAGGGGTCCCGGCCTAGCGGGCTACGAGCAGTACTTC

clone_size: -
v_call: TRBV7-6
d_call: TRBD1
j_call: TRBJ2-3
cdr3_aa: CASSHRQGGNTQYF
cdr3_nt: TGTGCCAGCAGCCACAGACAGGGTGGTAATACGCAGTATTTT

clone_size: -
v_call: TRBV28
d_call: TRBD1
j_call: TRBJ1-1
cdr3_aa: CATVDRDANTEAFF
cdr3_nt: TGTGCCACCGTCGACAGGGACGCGAACACTGAAGCTTTCTTT

clone_size: -
v_call: TRBV28
d_call: -
j_call: TRBJ2-7
cdr3_aa: CASSPGSYEQYF
cdr3_nt: TGTGCCAGCAGCCCGGGTTCCTACGAGCAGTACTTC

clone_size: -
v_call: TRBV9
d_call: TRBD1
j_call: TRBJ2-7
cdr3_aa: CASSVTGTGHFYEQYF
cdr3_nt: TGTGCCAGCAGCGTTACCGGGACAGGGCACTTCTACGAGCAGTACTTC

clone_size: once
v_call: TRBV28
d_call: -
j_call: TRBJ2-1
cdr3_aa: CASSFYRLDLTNEQFF
cdr3_nt: TGTGCCAGCAGTTTCTACCGACTAGATTTGACGAATGAGCAGTTCTTC

clone_size: -
v_call: TRBV28
d_call: TRBD2
j_call: TRBJ2-5
cdr3_aa: CASNFGGTTEETQYF
cdr3_nt: TGTGCCAGCAATTTCGGCGGGACTACCGAAGAGACCCAGTACTTC

clone_size: once
v_call: TRBV7-6
d_call: -
j_call: TRBJ2-1
cdr3_aa: CASSPSVGSSYNEQFF
cdr3_nt: TGTGCCAGCAGTCCCTCTGTCGGGAGCTCCTACAATGAGCAGTTCTTC

clone_size: few
v_call: TRBV19
d_call: -
j_call: TRBJ1-5
cdr3_aa: CASKGPGRAYSQPQHF
cdr3_nt: TGTGCCAGTAAAGGGCCGGGCAGGGCCTATAGTCAGCCCCAGCATTTT

clone_size: -
v_call: TRBV5-1
d_call: TRBD1
j_call: TRBJ1-1
cdr3_aa: CASSMTRGPLTNTEAFF
cdr3_nt: TGCGCCAGCAGTATGACGAGGGGGCCCCTTACGAACACTGAAGCTTTCTTT

clone_size: few
v_call: TRBV5-4
d_call: -
j_call: TRBJ1-6
cdr3_aa: CASSSRRQGGNSPLHF
cdr3_nt: TGTGCCAGCAGCTCTCGGCGGCAGGGAGGTAATTCACCCCTCCACTTT

clone_size: -
v_call: TRBV30
d_call: TRBD2
j_call: TRBJ2-1
cdr3_aa: CAWSLGREGPEFF
cdr3_nt: TGTGCCTGGAGCTTGGGGCGGGAGGGTCCTGAGTTCTTC

clone_size: -
v_call: TRBV5-4
d_call: TRBD2
j_call: TRBJ2-3
cdr3_aa: CASSNGLAGDYADTQYF
cdr3_nt: TGTGCCAGCAGCAACGGACTAGCGGGAGATTACGCAGATACGCAGTATTTT

clone_size: -
v_call: TRBV6-5
d_call: TRBD2
j_call: TRBJ2-1
cdr3_aa: CASSKLAGDNEQFF
cdr3_nt: TGTGCCAGCAGTAAACTAGCGGGAGACAATGAGCAGTTCTTC